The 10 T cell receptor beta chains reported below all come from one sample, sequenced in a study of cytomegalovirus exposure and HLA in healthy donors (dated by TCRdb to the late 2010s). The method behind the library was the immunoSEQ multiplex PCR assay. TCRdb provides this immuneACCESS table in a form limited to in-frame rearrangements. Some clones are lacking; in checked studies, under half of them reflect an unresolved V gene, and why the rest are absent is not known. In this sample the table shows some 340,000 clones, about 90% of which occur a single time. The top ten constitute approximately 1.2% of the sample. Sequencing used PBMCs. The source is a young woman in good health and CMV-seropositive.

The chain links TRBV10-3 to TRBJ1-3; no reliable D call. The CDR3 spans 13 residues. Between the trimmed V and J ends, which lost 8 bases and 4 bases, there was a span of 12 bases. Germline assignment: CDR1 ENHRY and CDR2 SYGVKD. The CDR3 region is CAIRQGLGNTIYF. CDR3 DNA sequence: TGTGCCATCCGCCAAGGTCTGGGAAACACCATATATTTT.

CDR3 residues: CAISAPKSDEQYF. The CDR3 DNA follows: TGTGCCATCAGTGCCCCGAAATCCGACGAGCAGTACTTC. The chain links TRBV10-3 to TRBJ2-7; D unclear. The CDR3 extends over 13 amino acids. V was shortened by 4 bases and J by 5 bases, with 12 bases between the two germline ends. Per germline, CDR1 ENHRY and CDR2 SYGVKD.

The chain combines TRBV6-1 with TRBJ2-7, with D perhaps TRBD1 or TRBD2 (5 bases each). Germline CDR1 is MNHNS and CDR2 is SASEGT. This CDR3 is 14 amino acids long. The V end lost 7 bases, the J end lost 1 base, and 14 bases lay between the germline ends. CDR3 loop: CASTRGSLSYEQYF. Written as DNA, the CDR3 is TGTGCCAGCACGAGGGGCAGTTTGTCCTACGAGCAGTACTTC.

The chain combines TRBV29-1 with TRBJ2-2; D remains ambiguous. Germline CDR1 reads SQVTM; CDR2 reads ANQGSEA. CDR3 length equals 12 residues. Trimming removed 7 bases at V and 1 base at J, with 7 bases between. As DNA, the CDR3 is TGCAGCGCCCCCCAGAACACCGGGGAGCTGTTTTTT. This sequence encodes CSAPQNTGELFF.

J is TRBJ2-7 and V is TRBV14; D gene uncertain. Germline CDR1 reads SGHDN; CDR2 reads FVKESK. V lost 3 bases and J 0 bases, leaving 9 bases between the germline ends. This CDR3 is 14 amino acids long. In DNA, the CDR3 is TGTGCCAGCAGCCATAGACCCAGCTCCTACGAGCAGTACTTC. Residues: CASSHRPSSYEQYF.

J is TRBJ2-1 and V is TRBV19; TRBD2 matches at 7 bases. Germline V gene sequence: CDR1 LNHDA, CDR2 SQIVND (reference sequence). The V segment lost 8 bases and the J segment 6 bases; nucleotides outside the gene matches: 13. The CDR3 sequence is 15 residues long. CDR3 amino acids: CASLMSASGTNEQFF. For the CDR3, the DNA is TGTGCCAGTCTCATGTCGGCTAGCGGTACCAATGAGCAGTTCTTC.

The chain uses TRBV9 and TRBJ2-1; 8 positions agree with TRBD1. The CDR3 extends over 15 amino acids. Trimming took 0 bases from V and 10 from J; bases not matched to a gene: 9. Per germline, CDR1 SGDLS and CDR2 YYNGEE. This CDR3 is CASSVEWTGFGEQFF. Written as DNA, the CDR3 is TGTGCCAGCAGCGTAGAGTGGACAGGGTTTGGGGAGCAGTTCTTC. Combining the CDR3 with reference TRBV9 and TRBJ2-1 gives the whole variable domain DSGVTQTPKHLITATGQRVTLRCSPRSGDLSVYWYQQSLDQGLQFLIQYYNGEERAKGNILERFSAQQFPDLHSELNLSSLELGDSALYFCASSVEWTGFGEQFFGPGTRLTVL.

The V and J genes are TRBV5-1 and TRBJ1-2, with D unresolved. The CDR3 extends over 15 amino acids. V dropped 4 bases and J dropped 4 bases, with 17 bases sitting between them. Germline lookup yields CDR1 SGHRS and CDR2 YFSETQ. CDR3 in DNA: TGCGCCAGCAGCATCGATGTCTCTGAGCTCTATGGCTACACCTTC. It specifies CASSIDVSELYGYTF.

The CDR3 sequence is CASSGSVYGYTF. The CDR3 DNA follows: TGTGCCAGCAGTGGGTCGGTCTATGGCTACACCTTC. This rearrangement joins TRBV6-5 to TRBJ1-2; unclear D gene. CDR3 length equals 12 residues. V lost 5 bases and J lost 4, with 8 bases in between. The germline V gene has CDR1 MNHEY and CDR2 SVGAGI.

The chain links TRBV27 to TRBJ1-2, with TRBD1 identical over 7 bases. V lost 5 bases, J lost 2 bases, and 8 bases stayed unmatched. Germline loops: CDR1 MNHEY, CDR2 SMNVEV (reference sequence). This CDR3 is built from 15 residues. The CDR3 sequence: CASSTKGQTNYGYTF. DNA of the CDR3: TGTGCCAGCAGTACCAAGGGACAGACCAACTATGGCTACACCTTC.